These T cell receptor beta chains were read from a single sample in a study of blood T cell repertoires in COVID-19. TCRdb's table, derived via immunoSEQ multiplex PCR, lists solely in-frame clones and lacks some. The sample holds roughly 140,000 clones, 70% to 90% seen once. Sequencing used PBMCs or T cells enriched from blood (not recorded which). The receptors shown here come from a woman aged 40 to 55 who had recovered from COVID-19. Both conserved end residues are part of each CDR3. Each record gives: D gene, V gene, clone size, J gene, CDR3 DNA, CDR3 protein. The D gene is left open where the match is weak. Only some rows state a clone size, as once, few, many or a class for expanded clones.

D gene: -; V gene: TRBV6-5; clone size: -; J gene: TRBJ1-2; CDR3 DNA: TGTGCCTCCGGACAGTACTATGGCTACACCTTC; CDR3 protein: CASGQYYGYTF
D gene: -; V gene: TRBV7-9; clone size: -; J gene: TRBJ2-5; CDR3 DNA: TGTGCCAGCAGTACAGGTTCGCGGGAGACCCAGTACTTC; CDR3 protein: CASSTGSRETQYF
D gene: TRBD1; V gene: TRBV2; clone size: -; J gene: TRBJ2-7; CDR3 DNA: TGTGCCAGCAACCGGGACAGGGGTCGTTACGAGCAGTACTTC; CDR3 protein: CASNRDRGRYEQYF
D gene: TRBD1; V gene: TRBV2; clone size: once; J gene: TRBJ2-6; CDR3 DNA: TGTGCCAGCACTGAGACAGGGGGCGCTGGGGCCAACGTCCTGACTTTC; CDR3 protein: CASTETGGAGANVLTF
D gene: TRBD1; V gene: TRBV3-1/TRBV3-2; clone size: once; J gene: TRBJ1-5; CDR3 DNA: TGTGCCAGCAGCCAAGACCGACAGGGGGGTGGCAATCAGCCCCAGCATTTT; CDR3 protein: CASSQDRQGGGNQPQHF
D gene: -; V gene: TRBV27; clone size: -; J gene: TRBJ1-5; CDR3 DNA: TGTGCCAGCAGTCGCTCAGGGGAGACAGCTAATAGCAATCAGCCCCAGCATTTT; CDR3 protein: CASSRSGETANSNQPQHF
D gene: -; V gene: TRBV30; clone size: -; J gene: TRBJ1-1; CDR3 DNA: TGTGCCTGGAAGGGGGATTCGAACACTGAAGCTTTCTTT; CDR3 protein: CAWKGDSNTEAFF
D gene: TRBD2; V gene: TRBV5-5; clone size: -; J gene: TRBJ2-3; CDR3 DNA: TGTGCCAGCAGCTTGGGACTAGCGGGGGGGATGAGGGATACGCAGTATTTT; CDR3 protein: CASSLGLAGGMRDTQYF
D gene: -; V gene: TRBV13; clone size: -; J gene: TRBJ1-1; CDR3 DNA: TGTGCCAGCAGCGAGCGGAGTGCGGGGAACACTGAAGCTTTCTTT; CDR3 protein: CASSERSAGNTEAFF
D gene: TRBD2; V gene: TRBV3-1/TRBV3-2; clone size: -; J gene: TRBJ2-7; CDR3 DNA: TGTGCCAGCAGCCAAGCTAGCGGGAGCTCCTACGAGCAGTACTTC; CDR3 protein: CASSQASGSSYEQYF
D gene: -; V gene: TRBV9; clone size: -; J gene: TRBJ1-4; CDR3 DNA: TGTGCCAGCAGCCTCCGGGGGGCAAGGGAAAAACTGTTTTTT; CDR3 protein: CASSLRGAREKLFF
D gene: TRBD2; V gene: TRBV10-1; clone size: -; J gene: TRBJ2-1; CDR3 DNA: TGCGCCAGCAGTGAGTCGGGAGGGGTTGAGCAGTTCTTC; CDR3 protein: CASSESGGVEQFF
D gene: -; V gene: TRBV19; clone size: -; J gene: TRBJ1-1; CDR3 DNA: TGTGCCAGTAGTCACACGGGGTTTAACACTGAAGCTTTCTTT; CDR3 protein: CASSHTGFNTEAFF
D gene: -; V gene: TRBV5-5; clone size: -; J gene: TRBJ2-1; CDR3 DNA: TGTGCCAGCAGCTTGGGGGCGGGACAGTCAAATGAGCAGTTCTTC; CDR3 protein: CASSLGAGQSNEQFF
D gene: -; V gene: TRBV4-2; clone size: -; J gene: TRBJ2-7; CDR3 DNA: TGTGCCAGCAGCCACACCACAACAGAGTACTACGAGCAGTACTTC; CDR3 protein: CASSHTTTEYYEQYF